The clone carrying this T cell receptor beta chain showed up just a few times. Its antigen remains unidentified. As the method for making TCR beta libraries, quantitative 5'-RACE with molecular barcodes was used. TCRdb re-derived calls from the 5' RACE reads in MiXCR, one entry per CDR3 protein. The table records hundreds of thousands of distinct CDR3 sequences, 9.5% to 15% of them present only once. These data come from a study of CD8 T cells in ankylosing spondylitis. General observations from the study: Ankylosing spondylitis blood seemed to carry a telltale TCR beta motif made of about 8 highly homologous variants.

Source material: blood, either unsorted or a sorted T cell fraction (not recorded which). The sequence came from a male donor with ankylosing spondylitis.

CDR3 amino acids: CASSRRRGEATEAFF. In DNA, the CDR3 is TGTGCCAGCAGCCGCCGTCGGGGAGAGGCCACTGAAGCTTTCTTT. The chain joins TRBV3-1 to TRBJ1-1; D unresolved. Germline CDR1 and CDR2: LGHDT and YNNKEL (reference sequence). The CDR3 runs to 15 residues. The ends were cut back, 4 bases at V and 4 bases at J, with 16 bases in the middle.